Sequencing of this T cell receptor (beta chain) was carried out in a study of shared clonotypes between healthy human individuals. General study points: Clonotypes which were not shared had lower generation probabilities than clonotypes that all four donors shared. The study found about 5% of naive CD4 clonotypes shared across several donors.

The ends were cut back, 0 bases at V and 3 bases at J, with 15 bases in the middle. CDR3 size: 16 residues. Germline CDR1 SGHRS, CDR2 YFSETQ. Generated by immunoSEQ multiplex PCR, the TCRdb table keeps only in-frame clones and is missing some. The sample records 300,000 to 350,000 clones, around 70% being singletons. On this clone itself: Its specificity is not known.

This TCR was recovered from a man younger than 45 in good health. The chain combines TRBV5-1 with TRBJ1-2, with a possible D match to TRBD1 (5 bases). The sample taken for sequencing was memory CD4+ T cells sorted from blood. As to subset: CD45RA-negative fraction. CDR3 protein: CASSLGVGGTDYGYTF. The DNA of the CDR3 is TGCGCCAGCAGCTTGGGGGTCGGGGGGACCGACTATGGCTACACCTTC.